This paragraph covers one T cell receptor (beta chain) sequence. Its antigen is unknown. The entry originates in a study of long-term antiretroviral therapy in people with HIV. Regarding the study as a whole: Controls had broader CDR3 length ranges than HIV repertoires did. An increase in diversity followed ART, yet levels stayed below transplant donor controls. Blood collection from about 2004 to 2018 possibly occurred under older ART regimens. ART adherence, viral resistance and therapy changes went undocumented.

Trimming cost V 3 bases and J 3 bases, with 10 bases left between them. The CDR3 is 14 residues long. The germline V gene has CDR1 SEHNR and CDR2 FQNEAQ (reference sequence). An immunoSEQ assay, version v3.0, was performed at survey level. This table comes from immunoSEQ multiplex PCR, and its TCRdb copy is limited to in-frame clones, with some not included. Found here are tens of thousands of clones, over 90% of them singletons; the top ten hold roughly 3.9%. This chain links TRBV7-9 with TRBJ2-3; D may be TRBD1 or TRBD2 (7 bases each). The sequence came from a woman in her forties or fifties with HIV. This sample comprised unsorted PBMCs, obtained 4.1 years after starting antiretroviral therapy. Here the CDR3 reads CASSFRGGTDTQYF. CDR3 bases: TGTGCCAGCAGCTTCAGGGGGGGGACAGATACGCAGTATTTT.